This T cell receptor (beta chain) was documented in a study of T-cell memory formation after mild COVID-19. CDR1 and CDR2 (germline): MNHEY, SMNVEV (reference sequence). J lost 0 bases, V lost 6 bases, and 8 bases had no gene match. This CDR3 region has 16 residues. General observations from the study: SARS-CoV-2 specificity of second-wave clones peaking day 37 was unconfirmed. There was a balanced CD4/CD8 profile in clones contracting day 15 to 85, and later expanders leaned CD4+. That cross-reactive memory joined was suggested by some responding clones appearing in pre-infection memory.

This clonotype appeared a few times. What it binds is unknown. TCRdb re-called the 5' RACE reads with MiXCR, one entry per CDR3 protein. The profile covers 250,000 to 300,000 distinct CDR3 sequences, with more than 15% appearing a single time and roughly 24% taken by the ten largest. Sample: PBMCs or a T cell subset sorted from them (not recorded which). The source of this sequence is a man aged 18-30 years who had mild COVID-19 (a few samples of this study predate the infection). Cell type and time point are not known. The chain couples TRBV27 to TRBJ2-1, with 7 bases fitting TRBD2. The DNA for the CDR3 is TGTGCCAGCAGCTCCCCCCTAGCGGACTCCTACAATGAGCAGTTCTTC. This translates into CASSSPLADSYNEQFF.